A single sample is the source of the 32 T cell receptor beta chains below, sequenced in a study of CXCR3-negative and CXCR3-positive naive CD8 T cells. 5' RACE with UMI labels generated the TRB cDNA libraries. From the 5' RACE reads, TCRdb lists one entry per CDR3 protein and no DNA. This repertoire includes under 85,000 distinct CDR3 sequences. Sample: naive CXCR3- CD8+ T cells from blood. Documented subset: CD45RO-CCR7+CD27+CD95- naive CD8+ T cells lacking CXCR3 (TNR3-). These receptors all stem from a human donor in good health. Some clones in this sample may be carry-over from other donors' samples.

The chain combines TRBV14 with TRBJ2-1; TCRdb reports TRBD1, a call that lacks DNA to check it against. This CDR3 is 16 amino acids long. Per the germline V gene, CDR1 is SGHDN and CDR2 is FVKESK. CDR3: CASSEGPRGRYNEQFF.

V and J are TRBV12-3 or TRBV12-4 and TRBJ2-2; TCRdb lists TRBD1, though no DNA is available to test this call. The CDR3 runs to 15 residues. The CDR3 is CASSSQTALTGELFF.

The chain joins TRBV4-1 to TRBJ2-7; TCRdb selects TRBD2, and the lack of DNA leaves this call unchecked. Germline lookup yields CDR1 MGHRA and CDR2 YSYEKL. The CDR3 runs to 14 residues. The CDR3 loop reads CASSGGVGGYEQYF.

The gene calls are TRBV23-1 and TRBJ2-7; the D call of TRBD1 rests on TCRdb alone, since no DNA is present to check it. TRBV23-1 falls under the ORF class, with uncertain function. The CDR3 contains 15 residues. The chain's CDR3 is CASSQSQGVSYEQYF.

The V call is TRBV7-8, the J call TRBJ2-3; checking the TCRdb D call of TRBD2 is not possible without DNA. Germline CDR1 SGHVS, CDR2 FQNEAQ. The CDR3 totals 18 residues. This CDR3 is CASSPKSVRSGPTDTQYF. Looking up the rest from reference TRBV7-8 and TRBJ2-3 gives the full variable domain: GAGVSQSPRYKVAKRGQDVALRCDPISGHVSLFWYQQALGQGPEFLTYFQNEAQLDKSGLPSDRFFAERPEGSVSTLKIQRTQQEDSAVYLCASSPKSVRSGPTDTQYFGPGTRLTVL.

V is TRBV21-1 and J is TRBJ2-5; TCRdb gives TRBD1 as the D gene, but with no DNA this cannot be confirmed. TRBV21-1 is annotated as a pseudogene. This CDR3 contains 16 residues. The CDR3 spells CASSKRELCSKETQYF.

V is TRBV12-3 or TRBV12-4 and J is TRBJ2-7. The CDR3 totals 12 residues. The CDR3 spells CASSLGDGEQYF.

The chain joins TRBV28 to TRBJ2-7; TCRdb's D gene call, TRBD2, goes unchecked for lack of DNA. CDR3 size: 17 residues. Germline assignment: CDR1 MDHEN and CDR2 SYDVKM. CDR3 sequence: CASSSSASGSSSYEQYF.

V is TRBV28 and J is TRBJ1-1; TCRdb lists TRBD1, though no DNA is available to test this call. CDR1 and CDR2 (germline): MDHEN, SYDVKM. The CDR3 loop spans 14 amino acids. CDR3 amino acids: CASAPGQGYTEAFF.

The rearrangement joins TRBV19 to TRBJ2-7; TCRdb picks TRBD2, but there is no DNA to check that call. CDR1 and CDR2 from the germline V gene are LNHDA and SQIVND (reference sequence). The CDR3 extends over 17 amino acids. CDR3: CASSPRLAASASYEQYF.

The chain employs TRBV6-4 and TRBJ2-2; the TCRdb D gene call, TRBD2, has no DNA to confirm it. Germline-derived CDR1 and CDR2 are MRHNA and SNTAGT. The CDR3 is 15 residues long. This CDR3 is CASSLSDSNTGELFF.

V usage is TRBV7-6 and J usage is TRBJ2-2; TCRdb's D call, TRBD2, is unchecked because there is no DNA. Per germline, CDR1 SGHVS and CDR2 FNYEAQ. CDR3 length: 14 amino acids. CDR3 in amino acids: CASSAGLAPGELFF. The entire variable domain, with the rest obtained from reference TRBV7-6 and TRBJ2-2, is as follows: GAGVSQSPRYKVTKRGQDVALRCDPISGHVSLYWYRQALGQGPEFLTYFNYEAQQDKSGLPNDRFSAERPEGSISTLTIQRTEQRDSAMYRCASSAGLAPGELFFGEGSRLTVL.

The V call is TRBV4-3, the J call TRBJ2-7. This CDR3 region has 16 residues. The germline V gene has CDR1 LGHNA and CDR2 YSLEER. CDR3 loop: CASSQDLQGVSYEQYF.

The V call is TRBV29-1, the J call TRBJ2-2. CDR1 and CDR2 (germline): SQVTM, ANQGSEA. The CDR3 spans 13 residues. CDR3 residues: CSVDGLYTGELFF.

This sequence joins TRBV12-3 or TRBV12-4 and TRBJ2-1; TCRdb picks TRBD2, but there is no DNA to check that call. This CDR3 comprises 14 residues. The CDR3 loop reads CASSASGVGNEQFF.

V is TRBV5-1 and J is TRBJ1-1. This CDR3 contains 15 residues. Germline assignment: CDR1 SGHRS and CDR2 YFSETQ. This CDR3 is CASSLEGNLNTEAFF.

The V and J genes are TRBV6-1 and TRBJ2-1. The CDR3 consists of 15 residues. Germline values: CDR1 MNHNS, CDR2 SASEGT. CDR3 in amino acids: CASSETRSSYNEQFF.

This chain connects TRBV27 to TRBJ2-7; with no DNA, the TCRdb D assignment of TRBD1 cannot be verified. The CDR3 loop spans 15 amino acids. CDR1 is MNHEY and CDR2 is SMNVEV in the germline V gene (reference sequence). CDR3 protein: CASSLAQGALNEQYF.

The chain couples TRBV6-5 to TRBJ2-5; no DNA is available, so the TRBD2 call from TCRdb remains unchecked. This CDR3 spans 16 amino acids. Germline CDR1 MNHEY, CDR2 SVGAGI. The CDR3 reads CASSYGSAGGGETQYF.

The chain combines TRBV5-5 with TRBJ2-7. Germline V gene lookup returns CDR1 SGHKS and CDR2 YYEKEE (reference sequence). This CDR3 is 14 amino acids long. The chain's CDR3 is CASSLVARTYEQYF.

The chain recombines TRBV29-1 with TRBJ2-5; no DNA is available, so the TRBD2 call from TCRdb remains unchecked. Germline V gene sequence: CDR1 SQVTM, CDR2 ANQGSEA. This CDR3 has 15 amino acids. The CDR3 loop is CSVEDPRTYEETQYF.

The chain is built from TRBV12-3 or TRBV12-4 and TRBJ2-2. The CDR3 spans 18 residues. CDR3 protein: CASSPTFDTLGDTGELFF.

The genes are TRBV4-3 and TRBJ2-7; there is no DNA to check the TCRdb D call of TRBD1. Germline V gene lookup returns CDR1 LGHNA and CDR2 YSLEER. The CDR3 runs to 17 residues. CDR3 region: CASSQDYGRGAIYEQYF.

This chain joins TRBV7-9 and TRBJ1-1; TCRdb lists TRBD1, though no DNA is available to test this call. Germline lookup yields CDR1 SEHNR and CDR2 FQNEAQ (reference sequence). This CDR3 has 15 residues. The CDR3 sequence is CASSSGTDHNTEAFF.

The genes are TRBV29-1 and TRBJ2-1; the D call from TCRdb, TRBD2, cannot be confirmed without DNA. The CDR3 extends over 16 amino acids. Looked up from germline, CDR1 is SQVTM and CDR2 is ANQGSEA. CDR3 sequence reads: CSVEGLTSGRASEQFF.

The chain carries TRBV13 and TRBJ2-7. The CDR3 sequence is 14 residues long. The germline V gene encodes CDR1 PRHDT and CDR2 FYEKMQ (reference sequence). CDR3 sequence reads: CASSKAFGPYEQYF.

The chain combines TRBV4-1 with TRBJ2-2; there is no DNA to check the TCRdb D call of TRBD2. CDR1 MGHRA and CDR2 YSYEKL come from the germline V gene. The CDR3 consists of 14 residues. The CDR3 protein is CASSQEGVTGELFF.

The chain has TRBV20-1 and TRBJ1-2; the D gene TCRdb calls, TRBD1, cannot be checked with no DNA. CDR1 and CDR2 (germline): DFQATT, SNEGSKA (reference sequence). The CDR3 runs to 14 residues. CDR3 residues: CSAYTGQGAGGYTF.

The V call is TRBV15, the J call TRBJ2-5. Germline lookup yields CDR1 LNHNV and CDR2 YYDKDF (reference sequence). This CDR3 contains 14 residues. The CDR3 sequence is CATSSRRLQETQYF. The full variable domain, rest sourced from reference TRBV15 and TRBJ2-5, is DAMVIQNPRYQVTQFGKPVTLSCSQTLNHNVMYWYQQKSSQAPKLLFHYYDKDFNNEADTPDNFQSRRPNTSFCFLDIRSPGLGDTAMYLCATSSRRLQETQYFGPGTRLLVL.

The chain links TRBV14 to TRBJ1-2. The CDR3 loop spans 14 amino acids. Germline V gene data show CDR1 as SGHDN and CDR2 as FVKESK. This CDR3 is CASSQDWTDYGYTF. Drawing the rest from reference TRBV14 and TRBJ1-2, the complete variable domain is EAGVTQFPSHSVIEKGQTVTLRCDPISGHDNLYWYRRVMGKEIKFLLHFVKESKQDESGMPNNRFLAERTGGTYSTLKVQPAELEDSGVYFCASSQDWTDYGYTFGSGTRLTVV.

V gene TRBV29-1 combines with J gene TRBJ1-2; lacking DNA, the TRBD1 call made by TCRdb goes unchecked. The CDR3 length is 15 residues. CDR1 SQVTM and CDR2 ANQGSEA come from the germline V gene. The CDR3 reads CSVEPEGVQVYGYTF.

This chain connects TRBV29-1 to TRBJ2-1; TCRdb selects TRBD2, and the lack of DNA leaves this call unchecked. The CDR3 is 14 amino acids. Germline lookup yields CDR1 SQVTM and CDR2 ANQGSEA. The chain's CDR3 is CSGGSSGRSNEQFF.